The next 21 T cell receptor beta chains were all read from a single sample in a study of identical twins. MiXCR was run by TCRdb on the 5' RACE reads, yielding one entry per CDR3 protein. The repertoire holds roughly 770,000 distinct CDR3 sequences, with roughly 20% as singletons. These data were also reused for a study on T cells expressing NK-cell markers.

The sequenced material came from PBMCs. The receptors were sampled from a woman between 18 and 29 years old in good health.

Ten or more counts support this clonotype. This chain links TRBV5-6 with TRBJ2-7; TRBD1 is a possible D gene (5 bases). The V and J ends lost 4 bases and 6 bases respectively, with 14 bases between them. Germline V gives CDR1 SGHDT, CDR2 YYEEEE. The CDR3 totals 13 residues. CDR3 protein: CASSLRQGSEQYF. The DNA of the CDR3 is TGTGCCAGCAGCCTGCGGCAGGGTAGCGAGCAGTACTTC.

The rearrangement links TRBV3-1 to TRBJ2-7; 8 bases match TRBD2. The CDR3 has 16 residues. Germline V CDR1 and CDR2: LGHDT, YNNKEL (reference sequence). Germline trimming cut 0 bases from V and 2 bases from J; bases unmatched to any gene: 6. CDR3 amino acids: CASSQEGTSGTYEQYF. For the CDR3, the DNA is TGTGCCAGCAGCCAAGAGGGTACTAGCGGAACCTACGAGCAGTACTTC.

This clonotype was counted only a few times. The chain has TRBV18 and TRBJ2-4; no firm D call. Germline V gene lookup returns CDR1 KGHSH and CDR2 LQKENI. CDR3 size: 16 residues. Deletions cut 3 bases from V and 0 bases from J, with 12 bases between. Written as DNA, the CDR3 is TGTGCCAGCTCACCCGCCGACCGATTAGCCAAAAACATTCAGTACTTC. Its protein product is CASSPADRLAKNIQYF. Using reference TRBV18 and TRBJ2-4 for the parts outside the CDR3, the full variable domain is NAGVMQNPRHLVRRRGQEARLRCSPMKGHSHVYWYRQLPEEGLKFMVYLQKENIIDESGMPKERFSAEFPKEGPSILRIQQVVRGDSAAYFCASSPADRLAKNIQYFGAGTRLSVL.

This chain joins TRBV29-1 and TRBJ2-7; D is undetermined. The V end was cut by 4 bases, the J end by 1 base, with 14 bases between. Germline CDR1 and CDR2: SQVTM and ANQGSEA. This CDR3 has 14 amino acids. This CDR3 is CSVGVLWPSYEQYF. The CDR3 coding sequence is TGCAGCGTTGGGGTTTTATGGCCTTCCTACGAGCAGTACTTC.

This clonotype was seen only a few times. This chain joins TRBV20-1 and TRBJ1-2; tentative D call: TRBD1 (6 bases). V shed 4 bases and J shed 2 bases, with 11 bases lying between them. Germline values: CDR1 DFQATT, CDR2 SNEGSKA (reference sequence). The CDR3 contains 13 residues. Here the CDR3 reads CSAKGESNYGYTF. The CDR3 bases are TGCAGTGCTAAGGGGGAATCAAACTATGGCTACACCTTC.

Only a few counts were recorded for this clonotype. CDR3 region: CSASKGGGANVLTF. Here the CDR3 DNA reads TGCAGTGCTAGTAAGGGTGGTGGGGCCAACGTCCTGACTTTC. The chain couples TRBV20-1 to TRBJ2-6, with D unclear. Germline values: CDR1 DFQATT, CDR2 SNEGSKA (reference sequence). Trimming took off 3 bases at V and 3 bases at J, with 9 bases between the two ends. There are 14 residues in the CDR3.

V gene TRBV7-2 combines with J gene TRBJ2-3, with D possibly being TRBD1 (5 bases). V was trimmed by 5 bases and J by 4 bases, leaving 13 bases between them. Germline V CDR1 and CDR2: SGHTA, FQGNSA. The CDR3 runs to 14 residues. This CDR3 reads CASSRDRLADTQYF. The CDR3 region has the DNA TGTGCCAGCAGCCGAGACAGACTGGCAGATACGCAGTATTTT.

This clonotype was seen ten or more times. The V and J genes are TRBV5-1 and TRBJ2-7, with D unclear. The V end was cut by 3 bases, the J end by 2 bases, with 12 bases between. CDR1 is SGHRS, CDR2 YFSETQ, per germline. The CDR3 sequence is 14 residues long. The CDR3 protein is CASSYAGPTYEQYF. CDR3 nucleotide sequence: TGCGCCAGCAGCTATGCCGGGCCGACCTACGAGCAGTACTTC.

This chain joins TRBV5-6 and TRBJ2-7; 7 bases align to TRBD2. This CDR3 region has 15 residues. Germline values: CDR1 SGHDT, CDR2 YYEEEE. V shed 4 bases and J 3 bases; nucleotides not matched to a gene: 10. The DNA for the CDR3 is TGTGCCAGCAGCCCGAGCCGTCGCGGGGGCTACGAGCAGTACTTC. This translates into CASSPSRRGGYEQYF.

This clonotype was counted a few times. The chain has TRBV12-3 or TRBV12-4 and TRBJ1-2; 7 nucleotides align to TRBD1. The J segment lost 8 bases and the V segment lost 6 bases, leaving 6 bases of the junction unmatched. CDR3 length: 12 amino acids. The DNA for the CDR3 is TGTGCCAGCAGCCCGACAGGGATGGGCTACACCTTC. This translates into CASSPTGMGYTF.

There are a few counts of this clonotype. The J gene is TRBJ1-3, the V gene TRBV12-3 or TRBV12-4; D is perhaps TRBD1 (6 bases). This CDR3 contains 13 residues. Trimming stripped 5 bases from V and 4 bases from J, with 9 bases between. Here the CDR3 DNA reads TGTGCCAGCAGTCAGGGACAAGGAAACACCATATATTTT. This sequence encodes CASSQGQGNTIYF.

Regarding this clonotype: Germline is not matched at one junction end, which may reflect a read error. The J gene is TRBJ1-1, the V gene TRBV20-1; 7 bases align to TRBD1. Germline-derived CDR1 and CDR2 are DFQATT and SNEGSKA (reference sequence). The CDR3 has 12 residues. The CDR3, as DNA: TGCAGTGCTAGGAAGGGGGCCACTGAAGCCTTCTTT. It specifies CSARKGATEAFF.

This clonotype was observed a few times. The rearrangement uses TRBV19 and TRBJ2-7; 13 nucleotides align to TRBD2. V shed 10 bases and J 6 bases; nucleotides not matched to a gene: 3. The CDR3 has 12 amino acids. Germline V lookup: CDR1 LNHDA, CDR2 SQIVND (reference sequence). CDR3 coding DNA: TGTGCCACCCGGACTAGCGGGAGCGAGCAGTACTTC. This encodes CATRTSGSEQYF.

This clonotype was seen only a few times. An end of the junction does not agree with germline; a read error may underlie this. The chain combines TRBV10-3 with TRBJ1-2; TRBD1 might be the D (5 bases). CDR1 and CDR2 (germline): ENHRY, SYGVKD. CDR3 size: 14 residues. The CDR3 protein is CATSQDRRNYGYTF. CDR3 DNA sequence: TGTGCCACCAGTCAAGACAGAAGAAACTATGGCTACACCTTC.

The sample holds a few counts of this clonotype. The chain is built from TRBV6-5 and TRBJ2-7, with 9 bases that match TRBD2. The CDR3 runs 16 residues. Looked up from germline, CDR1 is MNHEY and CDR2 is SVGAGI. V lost 0 bases to trimming and J lost 5 bases; unmatched junction nucleotides: 8. The CDR3 spells CASSYSPAGGPHEQYF. CDR3 in DNA: TGTGCCAGCAGTTACTCTCCGGCGGGGGGGCCGCACGAGCAGTACTTC.

V and J are TRBV29-1 and TRBJ2-7, with D perhaps TRBD1 (7 bases). The V gene lost 4 bases and the J gene lost 5 bases, with 15 bases spanning the gap. Germline values: CDR1 SQVTM, CDR2 ANQGSEA. This CDR3 has 13 amino acids. The CDR3 DNA is TGCAGCGTTGCAGGGCAGGGGGGCCACGAGCAGTACTTC. This sequence encodes CSVAGQGGHEQYF.

The chain recombines TRBV24-1 with TRBJ2-1; possibly TRBD1 for D (5 bases). The CDR3 length is 13 residues. Germline loops: CDR1 KGHDR, CDR2 SFDVKD. V was trimmed by 3 bases and J by 6 bases, leaving 8 bases between them. CDR3 in DNA: TGTGCCACCAGTGATAGGCAGGGCAATGAGCAGTTCTTC. It is translated as CATSDRQGNEQFF.

This clonotype has just a few counts. The chain combines TRBV11-3 with TRBJ2-7; either TRBD1 or TRBD2 may fit D (5 bases each). This CDR3 is 15 amino acids long. V lost 6 bases and J 3 bases, leaving 18 bases between the germline ends. Germline V gene lookup returns CDR1 SGHNT and CDR2 YENEEA. CDR3 sequence reads: CASSPFRDADYEQYF. The CDR3 DNA follows: TGTGCCAGCAGTCCGTTCCGGGACGCGGACTACGAGCAGTACTTC.

The rearrangement joins TRBV12-3 or TRBV12-4 to TRBJ2-1, with 11 bases fitting TRBD2. The CDR3 spans 17 residues. V lost 5 bases, J lost 4 bases, and 10 bases stayed unmatched. The CDR3 loop reads CASSPTSGGRGYNEQFF. The CDR3 DNA follows: TGTGCCAGCAGTCCCACTAGCGGGGGCAGAGGGTACAATGAGCAGTTCTTC.

This clonotype was observed a single time. This sequence joins TRBV20-1 and TRBJ2-2; D unclear. The CDR3 extends over 13 amino acids. Germline CDR1 reads DFQATT; CDR2 reads SNEGSKA (reference sequence). V was pared by 7 bases and J by 3 bases, with 12 bases between. The CDR3 nucleotides are TGCAGTGTCTGGAGAACGGACACCGGGGAGCTGTTTTTT. It encodes CSVWRTDTGELFF.

This clonotype has just a few counts. This chain connects TRBV20-1 to TRBJ2-1; D is ambiguous. Germline CDR1 is DFQATT and CDR2 is SNEGSKA (reference sequence). Trimming left V 6 bases short and J 4 bases short, with 7 bases between. The CDR3 covers 11 residues. The DNA for the CDR3 is TGCAGTGCCAGAAGATACAATGAGCAGTTCTTC. This encodes CSARRYNEQFF.